The 8 T cell receptor beta chains below all came from one sample that was sequenced in a study of OX40 agonist ivuxolimab in advanced cancers. Profiling relied on immunoSEQ multiplex PCR, and the TCRdb table lists in-frame clones only, not all of them. This repertoire shows about 50,000 clones, roughly 80% found once; its top ten account for 2.5% to 3.5%. The sequencing used CD4+ or CD8+ T cells sorted from blood, collected in a trial of the OX40 agonist ivuxolimab. These receptors came from an adult with an advanced solid tumor such as melanoma, head and neck, liver or kidney cancer.

The chain carries TRBV5-1 and TRBJ1-2; 8 bases agree with TRBD1. Per the germline V gene, CDR1 is SGHRS and CDR2 is YFSETQ. The CDR3 has 13 residues. V lost 3 bases to trimming and J lost 3 bases; unmatched junction nucleotides: 1. The chain's CDR3 is CASSWGQDYGYTF. CDR3 nucleotides: TGCGCCAGCAGCTGGGGACAGGACTATGGCTACACCTTC.

The chain uses TRBV15 and TRBJ1-4; D is possibly TRBD1 (5 bases). Germline lookup yields CDR1 LNHNV and CDR2 YYDKDF (reference sequence). The length of the CDR3 is 14 residues. V was pared by 9 bases and J by 4 bases, with 15 bases between. CDR3 residues: CATLSQGDNEKLFF. CDR3 coding DNA: TGTGCCACTCTTTCTCAGGGTGATAATGAAAAACTGTTTTTT. The whole variable domain, remainder taken from reference TRBV15 and TRBJ1-4, is DAMVIQNPRYQVTQFGKPVTLSCSQTLNHNVMYWYQQKSSQAPKLLFHYYDKDFNNEADTPDNFQSRRPNTSFCFLDIRSPGLGDTAMYLCATLSQGDNEKLFFGSGTQLSVL.

V and J are TRBV18 and TRBJ1-1, with D possibly TRBD1 on 6 matching bases. Germline loops: CDR1 KGHSH, CDR2 LQKENI. V was trimmed by 3 bases and J by 3 bases, leaving 8 bases between them. The CDR3 is 13 amino acids. CDR3 in amino acids: CASSPQGYTEAFF. The CDR3 DNA is TGTGCCAGCTCACCCCAGGGGTACACTGAAGCTTTCTTT.

The chain has TRBV2 and TRBJ2-4, with TRBD2 identical over 13 bases. Germline CDR1 SNHLY, CDR2 FYNNEI. The CDR3 has 14 amino acids. With 6 bases clipped from V and 9 bases from J, the junction kept 5 bases outside the gene matches. This CDR3 reads CASSGTSGVGIQYF. CDR3 nucleotide sequence: TGTGCCAGCAGCGGGACTAGCGGGGTTGGCATTCAGTACTTC. Full variable domain (rest looked up from reference TRBV2 and TRBJ2-4): EPEVTQTPSHQVTQMGQEVILRCVPISNHLYFYWYRQILGQKVEFLVSFYNNEISEKSEIFDDQFSVERPDGSNFTLKIRSTKLEDSAMYFCASSGTSGVGIQYFGAGTRLSVL.

The count of this clone is one. The chain recombines TRBV6-9 with TRBJ1-5; D ambiguous. This CDR3 is 13 amino acids long. Trimming stripped 3 bases from V and 1 base from J, with 4 bases between. Germline V gene lookup returns CDR1 MNHGY and CDR2 SVAAGI. This chain's CDR3 is CASSYDSNQPQHF. The CDR3 DNA reads TGTGCCAGCAGTTACGACAGCAATCAGCCCCAGCATTTT.

The V call is TRBV5-1, the J call TRBJ2-7, with TRBD1 matching over 9 bases. Germline CDR1 is SGHRS and CDR2 is YFSETQ. This CDR3 spans 14 amino acids. V gave up 4 bases and J gave up 4 bases; unmatched junction bases: 6. CDR3 residues: CASSVSGQGYEQYF. The CDR3 nucleotides are TGCGCCAGCAGCGTTTCGGGACAGGGTTACGAGCAGTACTTC. The variable domain in full, completed from reference TRBV5-1 and TRBJ2-7, reads KAGVTQTPRYLIKTRGQQVTLSCSPISGHRSVSWYQQTPGQGLQFLFEYFSETQRNKGNFPGRFSGRQFSNSRSEMNVSTLELGDSALYLCASSVSGQGYEQYFGPGTRLTVT.

The chain joins TRBV19 to TRBJ1-5; 8 nucleotides line up with TRBD1. CDR3 length equals 17 residues. V shed 4 bases and J 4 bases; nucleotides not matched to a gene: 12. CDR1 and CDR2 (germline): LNHDA, SQIVND (reference sequence). The DNA for the CDR3 is TGTGCCAGTAGTACCCGACAGGGGACGAGATCAAATCAGCCCCAGCATTTT. Translation: CASSTRQGTRSNQPQHF. Variable domain in full (rest from reference TRBV19 and TRBJ1-5): DGGITQSPKYLFRKEGQNVTLSCEQNLNHDAMYWYRQDPGQGLRLIYYSQIVNDFQKGDIAEGYSVSREKKESFPLTVTSAQKNPTAFYLCASSTRQGTRSNQPQHFGDGTRLSIL.

Turning to this clone: The junction and the germline gene differ at one end; a read error may be behind it. V is TRBV19 and J is TRBJ2-7; 11 nucleotides match TRBD1. The CDR3 runs 16 residues. Germline V gene lookup returns CDR1 LNHDA and CDR2 SQIVND (reference sequence). CDR3 nucleotides: TGTGCCAGTAGCCCCATCGGACAGGGGGCTTCCTACGAGCAGTGCTTC. Protein sequence: CASSPIGQGASYEQCF.